These T cell receptor beta chains were read from a single sample in a study of neurological immune-mediated disorders. TCRdb redid the calling of the 5' RACE reads with MiXCR, one entry per CDR3 protein. The sample includes around 52,000 distinct CDR3 sequences, approximately 5.8% of them seen just once. The sequencing input was CD4+ T cells from blood. All receptors come from a woman aged 18-29 years with multiple sclerosis. Each CDR3 is given with its conserved first and last residue. The order of the fields is D gene, clone size, V gene, J gene, CDR3 length, CDR3 DNA, CDR3 protein. D genes are given only for firm matches. Clone size is stated in some rows and not others, as once, few, many or a class when expanded.

D gene: TRBD1; clone size: many; V gene: TRBV20-1; J gene: TRBJ1-1; CDR3 length: 15; CDR3 DNA: TGCAGTGCTAGAGAACGGACAGGCCCATACACTGAAGCTTTCTTT; CDR3 protein: CSARERTGPYTEAFF
D gene: NA; clone size: many; V gene: TRBV25-1; J gene: TRBJ2-7; CDR3 length: 13; CDR3 DNA: TGTGCCAGCAGTGACCCAACTAAGGGGGGCCTGTTATTC; CDR3 protein: CASSDPTKGGLLF
D gene: NA; clone size: many; V gene: TRBV3-1; J gene: TRBJ1-6; CDR3 length: 16; CDR3 DNA: TGTGCCAGCAGCACCCCGCGGTCAGGAAGCAATTCACCCCTCCACTTT; CDR3 protein: CASSTPRSGSNSPLHF
D gene: NA; clone size: many; V gene: TRBV10-3; J gene: TRBJ2-7; CDR3 length: 13; CDR3 DNA: TGTGCCATCAGTGAGTCAGCCGCCTACGAGCAGTACTTC; CDR3 protein: CAISESAAYEQYF
D gene: NA; clone size: many; V gene: TRBV29-1; J gene: TRBJ1-1; CDR3 length: 11; CDR3 DNA: TGCAGCGTCGCCAGGACAGTGGAAGCTTTCTTT; CDR3 protein: CSVARTVEAFF
D gene: TRBD1; clone size: many; V gene: TRBV5-1; J gene: TRBJ1-2; CDR3 length: 17; CDR3 DNA: TGCGCCAGCAGCTTCGAGACAGGGGTAGGAGCTAACTATGGCTACACCTTC; CDR3 protein: CASSFETGVGANYGYTF
D gene: TRBD1; clone size: many; V gene: TRBV6-5; J gene: TRBJ1-1; CDR3 length: 12; CDR3 DNA: TGTGCCAGCAGTCCCGGGACAGGGGAAGCTTTCTTT; CDR3 protein: CASSPGTGEAFF
D gene: NA; clone size: many; V gene: TRBV28; J gene: TRBJ1-2; CDR3 length: 14; CDR3 DNA: TGTGCCACAGCCCCCCCGGGGACTAACTATGGCTACACCTTC; CDR3 protein: CATAPPGTNYGYTF
D gene: NA; clone size: many; V gene: TRBV20-1; J gene: TRBJ2-5; CDR3 length: 12; CDR3 DNA: TGCAGTGGAAGGCACAGCCAAGAGACCCAGTACTTC; CDR3 protein: CSGRHSQETQYF
D gene: TRBD2; clone size: many; V gene: TRBV20-1; J gene: TRBJ2-1; CDR3 length: 19; CDR3 DNA: TGCAGTGCTCGGGGACTAGCTGGGGGGGCGAAAGGGGCATACAATGAGCAGTTCTTC; CDR3 protein: CSARGLAGGAKGAYNEQFF
D gene: TRBD2; clone size: many; V gene: TRBV20-1; J gene: TRBJ2-1; CDR3 length: 16; CDR3 DNA: TGCAGTGCTAGTAGGAAGGCGGGAGGCGGGGTCAATGAGCAGTTCTTC; CDR3 protein: CSASRKAGGGVNEQFF
D gene: NA; clone size: many; V gene: TRBV20-1; J gene: TRBJ1-1; CDR3 length: 14; CDR3 DNA: TGCAGTGCTAGTACTGGACTAGGGGAGGCTGAAGCTTTCTTT; CDR3 protein: CSASTGLGEAEAFF
D gene: NA; clone size: many; V gene: TRBV24-1; J gene: TRBJ2-3; CDR3 length: 13; CDR3 DNA: TGTGCCACCAGTGTGGGAAGCACAGATACGCAGTATTTT; CDR3 protein: CATSVGSTDTQYF
D gene: TRBD1; clone size: many; V gene: TRBV5-1; J gene: TRBJ2-4; CDR3 length: 17; CDR3 DNA: TGCGCCAGCAGCCCAAACTACAAGACAGGGGGAAACTACATTCAGTACTTC; CDR3 protein: CASSPNYKTGGNYIQYF
D gene: NA; clone size: few; V gene: TRBV19; J gene: TRBJ1-5; CDR3 length: 14; CDR3 DNA: TGTGCCACCAGTTCCATCGGAGGCAATCAGCCCCAGCATTTT; CDR3 protein: CATSSIGGNQPQHF
D gene: TRBD1; clone size: few; V gene: TRBV11-2; J gene: TRBJ2-7; CDR3 length: 14; CDR3 DNA: TGTGCCAGCAGCTTTGGGACAGGCTCCTACGAGCAGTACTTC; CDR3 protein: CASSFGTGSYEQYF
D gene: NA; clone size: many; V gene: TRBV28; J gene: TRBJ2-5; CDR3 length: 13; CDR3 DNA: TGTGCCAGCAGTTTTGTCTACCAAGAGACCCAGTACTTC; CDR3 protein: CASSFVYQETQYF
D gene: TRBD2; clone size: NA; V gene: TRBV18; J gene: TRBJ2-2; CDR3 length: 18; CDR3 DNA: TGTGCCAGCTCATTCAGACTAGCGGGAGTATCGAGCACCGGGGAGCTGTTTTTT; CDR3 protein: CASSFRLAGVSSTGELFF
D gene: TRBD1; clone size: many; V gene: TRBV12-3/TRBV12-4; J gene: TRBJ1-1; CDR3 length: 14; CDR3 DNA: TGTGCCAGCAGTTCAGGGGGCAAGGACACTGAAGCTTTCTTT; CDR3 protein: CASSSGGKDTEAFF
D gene: NA; clone size: few; V gene: TRBV27; J gene: TRBJ1-1; CDR3 length: 11; CDR3 DNA: TGTGCCAGCAGGCTTAACACTGAAGCTTTCTTT; CDR3 protein: CASRLNTEAFF
D gene: TRBD1; clone size: many; V gene: TRBV5-1; J gene: TRBJ1-5; CDR3 length: 16; CDR3 DNA: TGCGCCAGCAGCTTGGCGGGAACAGGGGGTGGGCAGCCCCAGCATTTT; CDR3 protein: CASSLAGTGGGQPQHF
D gene: TRBD2; clone size: many; V gene: TRBV28; J gene: TRBJ2-3; CDR3 length: 16; CDR3 DNA: TGTGCCAGCAGGGCAAGACTAGCGGGGGTGAAAGATACGCAGTATTTT; CDR3 protein: CASRARLAGVKDTQYF
D gene: NA; clone size: few; V gene: TRBV7-9; J gene: TRBJ1-2; CDR3 length: 15; CDR3 DNA: TGTGCCAGCAGCCAACACGCCCTTCCCGAGGATGGCTACACCTTC; CDR3 protein: CASSQHALPEDGYTF
D gene: NA; clone size: NA; V gene: TRBV28; J gene: TRBJ2-6; CDR3 length: 15; CDR3 DNA: TGTGCCAGCAGGCAAGTGGGGACTGGGGCCAACGTCCTGACTTTC; CDR3 protein: CASRQVGTGANVLTF
D gene: NA; clone size: many; V gene: TRBV20-1; J gene: TRBJ2-7; CDR3 length: 14; CDR3 DNA: TGCAGTGCTACCCCCAGGGTAAGCTCCTACGAGCAGTACTTC; CDR3 protein: CSATPRVSSYEQYF
D gene: NA; clone size: many; V gene: TRBV29-1; J gene: TRBJ1-6; CDR3 length: 13; CDR3 DNA: TGCAGCGTTGCCTGGGACTTCGATTCACCCCTCCACTTT; CDR3 protein: CSVAWDFDSPLHF
D gene: NA; clone size: many; V gene: TRBV9; J gene: TRBJ1-1; CDR3 length: 15; CDR3 DNA: TGTGCCAGCAGCGTAGAACCGGGGTTGAACACTGAAGCTTTCTTT; CDR3 protein: CASSVEPGLNTEAFF
D gene: NA; clone size: many; V gene: TRBV29-1; J gene: TRBJ1-1; CDR3 length: 14; CDR3 DNA: TGCAGCGTATCGTTTGCAGCTTATCGATCTGAAGCTTTCTTT; CDR3 protein: CSVSFAAYRSEAFF
D gene: NA; clone size: many; V gene: TRBV6-1; J gene: TRBJ1-1; CDR3 length: 13; CDR3 DNA: TGTGCCAGCAGTGAGTCTTGGACAGCTCAAGCTTTCTTT; CDR3 protein: CASSESWTAQAFF
D gene: NA; clone size: NA; V gene: TRBV20-1; J gene: TRBJ1-2; CDR3 length: 16; CDR3 DNA: TGCAGTGCGGACCTAGATTACCGTGGACCCAACTATGGCTACACCTTC; CDR3 protein: CSADLDYRGPNYGYTF